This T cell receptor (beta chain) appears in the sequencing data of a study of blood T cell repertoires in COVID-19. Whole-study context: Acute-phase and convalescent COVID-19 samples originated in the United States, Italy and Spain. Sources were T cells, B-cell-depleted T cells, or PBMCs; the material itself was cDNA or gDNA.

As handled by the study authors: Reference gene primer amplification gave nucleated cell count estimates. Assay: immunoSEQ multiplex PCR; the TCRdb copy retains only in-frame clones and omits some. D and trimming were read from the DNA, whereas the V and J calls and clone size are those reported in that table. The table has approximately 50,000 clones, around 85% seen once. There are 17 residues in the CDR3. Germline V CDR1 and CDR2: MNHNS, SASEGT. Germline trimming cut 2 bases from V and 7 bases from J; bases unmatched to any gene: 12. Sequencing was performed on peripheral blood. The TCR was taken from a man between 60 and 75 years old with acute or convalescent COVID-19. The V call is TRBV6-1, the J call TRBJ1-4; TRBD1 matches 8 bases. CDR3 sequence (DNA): TGTGCCAGCAGTGAACCGAGGGGGTACAGGGGGGTTGAAAAACTGTTTTTT. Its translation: CASSEPRGYRGVEKLFF.